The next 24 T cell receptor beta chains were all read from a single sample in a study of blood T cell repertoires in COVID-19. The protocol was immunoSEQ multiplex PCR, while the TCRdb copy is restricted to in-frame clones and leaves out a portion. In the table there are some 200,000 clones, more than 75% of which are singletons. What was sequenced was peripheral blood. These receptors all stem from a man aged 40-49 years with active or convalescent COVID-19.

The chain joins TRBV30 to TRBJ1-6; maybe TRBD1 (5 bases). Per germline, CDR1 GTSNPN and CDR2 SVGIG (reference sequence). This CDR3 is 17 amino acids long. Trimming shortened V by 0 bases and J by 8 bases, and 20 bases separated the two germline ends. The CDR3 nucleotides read TGTGCCTGGAGTGTACGTCCGTGGACAAAAGCAGATTCACCCCTCCACTTT. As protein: CAWSVRPWTKADSPLHF.

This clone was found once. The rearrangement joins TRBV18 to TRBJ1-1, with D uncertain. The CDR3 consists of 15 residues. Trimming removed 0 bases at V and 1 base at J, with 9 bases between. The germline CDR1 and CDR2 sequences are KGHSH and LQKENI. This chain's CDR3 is CASSPPLTPNTEAFF. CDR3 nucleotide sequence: TGTGCCAGCTCACCACCCCTGACACCGAACACTGAAGCTTTCTTT.

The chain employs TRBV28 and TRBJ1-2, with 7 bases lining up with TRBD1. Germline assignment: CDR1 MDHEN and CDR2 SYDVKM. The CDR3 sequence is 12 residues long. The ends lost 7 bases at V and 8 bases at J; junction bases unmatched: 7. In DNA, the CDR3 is TGTGCCAGCACCGCAGGGGGTCTGGGCTACACCTTC. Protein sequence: CASTAGGLGYTF.

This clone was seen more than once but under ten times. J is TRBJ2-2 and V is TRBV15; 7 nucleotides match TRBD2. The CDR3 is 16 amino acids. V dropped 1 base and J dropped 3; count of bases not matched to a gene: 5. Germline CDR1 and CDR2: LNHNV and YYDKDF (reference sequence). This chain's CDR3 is CATSRVRGVDTGELFF. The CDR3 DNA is TGTGCCACCAGCAGAGTACGGGGGGTGGACACCGGGGAGCTGTTTTTT.

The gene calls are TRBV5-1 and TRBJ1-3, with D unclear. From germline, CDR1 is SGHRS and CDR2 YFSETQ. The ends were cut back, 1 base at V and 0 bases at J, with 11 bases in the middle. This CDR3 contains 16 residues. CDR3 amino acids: CASSLLDTRSGNTIYF. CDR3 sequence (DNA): TGCGCCAGCAGCTTGTTAGACACCCGCTCTGGAAACACCATATATTTT.

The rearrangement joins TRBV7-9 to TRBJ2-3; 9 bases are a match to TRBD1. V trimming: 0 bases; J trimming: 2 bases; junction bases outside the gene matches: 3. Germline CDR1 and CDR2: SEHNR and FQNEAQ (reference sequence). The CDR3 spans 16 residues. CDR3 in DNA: TGTGCCAGCAGCTTAGCAGACAGGGGGGTCACAGATACGCAGTATTTT. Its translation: CASSLADRGVTDTQYF.

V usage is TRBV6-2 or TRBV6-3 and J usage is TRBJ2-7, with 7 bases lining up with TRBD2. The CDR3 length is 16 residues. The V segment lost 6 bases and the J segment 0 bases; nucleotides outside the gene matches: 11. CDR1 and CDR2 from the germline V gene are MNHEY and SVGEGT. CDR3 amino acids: CASSPIPGGRSYEQYF. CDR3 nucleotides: TGTGCCAGCAGCCCGATTCCGGGGGGACGCTCCTACGAGCAGTACTTC.

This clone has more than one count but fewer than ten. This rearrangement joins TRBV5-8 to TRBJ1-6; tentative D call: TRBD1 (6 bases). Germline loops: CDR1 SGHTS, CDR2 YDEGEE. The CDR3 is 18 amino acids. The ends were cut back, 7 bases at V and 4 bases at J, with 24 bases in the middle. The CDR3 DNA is TGTGCCAGCGCAAGGACAGTTCTTCTCGGGGAGTATAATTCACCCCTCCACTTT. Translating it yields CASARTVLLGEYNSPLHF.

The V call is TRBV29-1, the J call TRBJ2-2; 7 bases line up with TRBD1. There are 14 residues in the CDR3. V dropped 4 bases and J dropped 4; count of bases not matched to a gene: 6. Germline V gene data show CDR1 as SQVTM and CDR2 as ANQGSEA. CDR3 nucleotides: TGCAGCGTTGGACAGGGAAAGAGCACCGGGGAGCTGTTTTTT. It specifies CSVGQGKSTGELFF.

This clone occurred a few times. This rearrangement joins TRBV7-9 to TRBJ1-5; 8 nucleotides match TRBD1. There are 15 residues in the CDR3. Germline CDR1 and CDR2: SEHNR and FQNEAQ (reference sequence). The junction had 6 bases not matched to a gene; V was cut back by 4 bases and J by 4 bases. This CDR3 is CASSSGQGGNQPQHF. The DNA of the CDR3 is TGTGCCAGCAGCTCCGGACAGGGCGGGAATCAGCCCCAGCATTTT. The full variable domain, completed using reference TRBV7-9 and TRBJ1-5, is DTGVSQNPRHKITKRGQNVTFRCDPISEHNRLYWYRQTLGQGPEFLTYFQNEAQLEKSRLLSDRFSAERPKGSFSTLEIQRTEQGDSAMYLCASSSGQGGNQPQHFGDGTRLSIL.

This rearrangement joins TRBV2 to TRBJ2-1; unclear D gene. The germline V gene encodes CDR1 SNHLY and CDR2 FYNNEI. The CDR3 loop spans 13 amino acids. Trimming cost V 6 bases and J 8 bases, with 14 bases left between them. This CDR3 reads CASRSLPKDEQFF. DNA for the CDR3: TGTGCCAGCAGATCACTACCCAAAGATGAGCAGTTCTTC.

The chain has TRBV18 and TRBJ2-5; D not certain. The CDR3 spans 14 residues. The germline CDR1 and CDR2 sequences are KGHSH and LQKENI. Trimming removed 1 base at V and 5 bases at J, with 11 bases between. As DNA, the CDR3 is TGTGCCAGCTCACCACTTGAAGCTTGGGAGACCCAGTACTTC. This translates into CASSPLEAWETQYF. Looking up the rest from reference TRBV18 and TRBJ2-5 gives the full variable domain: NAGVMQNPRHLVRRRGQEARLRCSPMKGHSHVYWYRQLPEEGLKFMVYLQKENIIDESGMPKERFSAEFPKEGPSILRIQQVVRGDSAAYFCASSPLEAWETQYFGPGTRLLVL.

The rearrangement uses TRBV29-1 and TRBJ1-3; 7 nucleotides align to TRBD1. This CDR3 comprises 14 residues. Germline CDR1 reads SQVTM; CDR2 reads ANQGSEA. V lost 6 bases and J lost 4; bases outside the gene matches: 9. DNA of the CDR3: TGCAGCGTCCAGGATGGGACAGCGGGAAACACCATATATTTT. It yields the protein CSVQDGTAGNTIYF.

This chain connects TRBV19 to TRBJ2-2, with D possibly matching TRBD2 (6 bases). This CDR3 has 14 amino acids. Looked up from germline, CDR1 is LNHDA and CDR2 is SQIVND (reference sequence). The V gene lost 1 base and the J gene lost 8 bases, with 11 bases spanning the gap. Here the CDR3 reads CASSIAGGKGELFF. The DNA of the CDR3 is TGTGCCAGTAGTATAGCAGGAGGGAAGGGGGAGCTGTTTTTT.

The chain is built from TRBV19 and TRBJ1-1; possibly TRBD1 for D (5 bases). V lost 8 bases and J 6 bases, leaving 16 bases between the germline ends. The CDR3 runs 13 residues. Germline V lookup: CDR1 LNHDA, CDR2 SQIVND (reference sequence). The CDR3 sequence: CASHRRNGPEAFF. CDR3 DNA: TGTGCCAGTCACAGGCGTAACGGTCCTGAAGCTTTCTTT.

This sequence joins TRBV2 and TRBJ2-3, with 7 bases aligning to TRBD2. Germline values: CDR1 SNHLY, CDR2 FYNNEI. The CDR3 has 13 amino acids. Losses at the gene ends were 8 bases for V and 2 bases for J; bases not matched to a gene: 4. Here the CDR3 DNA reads TGTGCCAGCGGGGGGGATTACACAGATACGCAGTATTTT. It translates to CASGGDYTDTQYF.

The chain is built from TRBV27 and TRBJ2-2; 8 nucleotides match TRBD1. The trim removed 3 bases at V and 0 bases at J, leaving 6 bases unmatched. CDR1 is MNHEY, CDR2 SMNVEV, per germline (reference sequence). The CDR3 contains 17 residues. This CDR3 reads CASSFRKQGANTGELFF. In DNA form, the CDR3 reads TGTGCCAGCAGTTTTAGGAAACAGGGGGCGAACACCGGGGAGCTGTTTTTT.

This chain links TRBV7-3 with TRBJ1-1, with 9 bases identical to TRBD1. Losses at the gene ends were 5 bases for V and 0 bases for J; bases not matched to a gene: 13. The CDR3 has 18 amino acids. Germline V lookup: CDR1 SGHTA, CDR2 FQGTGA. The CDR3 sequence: CASSPKPGQGPMNTEAFF. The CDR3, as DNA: TGTGCCAGCAGCCCTAAACCCGGACAGGGGCCGATGAACACTGAAGCTTTCTTT.

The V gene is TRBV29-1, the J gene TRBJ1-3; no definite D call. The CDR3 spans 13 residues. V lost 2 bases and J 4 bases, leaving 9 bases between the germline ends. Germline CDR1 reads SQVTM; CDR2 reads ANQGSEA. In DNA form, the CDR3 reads TGCAGCGTTGAACCATTCGGGGGAAACACCATATATTTT. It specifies CSVEPFGGNTIYF.

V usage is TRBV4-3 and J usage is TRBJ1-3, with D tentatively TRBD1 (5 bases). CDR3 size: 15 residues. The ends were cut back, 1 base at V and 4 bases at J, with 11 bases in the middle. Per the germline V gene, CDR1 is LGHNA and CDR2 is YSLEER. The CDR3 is CASSQGQGGGNTIYF. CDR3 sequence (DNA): TGCGCCAGCAGCCAAGGGCAGGGTGGAGGAAACACCATATATTTT.

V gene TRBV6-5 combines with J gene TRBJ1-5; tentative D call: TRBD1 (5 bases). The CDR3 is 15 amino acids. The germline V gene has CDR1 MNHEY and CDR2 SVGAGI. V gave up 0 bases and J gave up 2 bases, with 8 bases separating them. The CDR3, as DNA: TGTGCCAGCAGTTACTCAGGCAGGGGCAATCAGCCCCAGCATTTT. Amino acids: CASSYSGRGNQPQHF.

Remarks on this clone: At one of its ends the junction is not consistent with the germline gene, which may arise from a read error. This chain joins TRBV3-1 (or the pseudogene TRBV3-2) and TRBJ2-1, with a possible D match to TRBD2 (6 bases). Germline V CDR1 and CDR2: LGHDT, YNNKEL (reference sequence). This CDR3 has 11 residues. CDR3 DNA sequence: TGTGCCAGCGGGGGGTACAGTGAGCAGTTCTTC. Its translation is CASGGYSEQFF.

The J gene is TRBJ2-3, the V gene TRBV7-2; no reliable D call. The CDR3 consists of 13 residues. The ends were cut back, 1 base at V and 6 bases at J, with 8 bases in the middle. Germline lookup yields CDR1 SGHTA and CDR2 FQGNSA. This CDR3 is CASSLGRPDTQYF. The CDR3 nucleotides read TGTGCCAGCAGCTTAGGGAGACCCGATACGCAGTATTTT.

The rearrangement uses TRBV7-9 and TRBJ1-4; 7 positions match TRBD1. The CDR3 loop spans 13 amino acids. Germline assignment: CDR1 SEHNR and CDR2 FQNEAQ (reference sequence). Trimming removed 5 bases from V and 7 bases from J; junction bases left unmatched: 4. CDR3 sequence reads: CASSRTGGEKLFF. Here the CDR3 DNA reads TGTGCCAGCAGCAGGACAGGCGGTGAAAAACTGTTTTTT. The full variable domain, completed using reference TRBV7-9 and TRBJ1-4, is DTGVSQNPRHKITKRGQNVTFRCDPISEHNRLYWYRQTLGQGPEFLTYFQNEAQLEKSRLLSDRFSAERPKGSFSTLEIQRTEQGDSAMYLCASSRTGGEKLFFGSGTQLSVL.